The T cell receptor beta chain under discussion was sequenced for a study of cytomegalovirus exposure and HLA in healthy donors. Study-wide context: An early data release held tens of millions of unique TCRs from HLA-typed donors. Of all 400 or so donors who were genotyped, about 80% belonged to the Caucasian-associated ancestry cluster.

The PCR employed 60 Vbeta primers together with 13 Jbeta primers. The repertoire was sequenced with immunoSEQ multiplex PCR; TCRdb's copy has only in-frame clones and lacks some. Of approximately 170,000 clones listed, 68% are singletons. CDR3 length: 13 residues. Germline CDR1 reads MNHEY; CDR2 reads SMNVEV (reference sequence). V shed 4 bases and J shed 2 bases, with 7 bases lying between them. The rearrangement links TRBV27 to TRBJ2-3; D is undetermined. The sequence was obtained from a man in his fifties in good health and CMV-seronegative. The source material was PBMCs. This chain's CDR3 is CASSSPITDTQYF. Here the CDR3 DNA reads TGTGCCAGCAGTTCACCTATCACAGATACGCAGTATTTT.